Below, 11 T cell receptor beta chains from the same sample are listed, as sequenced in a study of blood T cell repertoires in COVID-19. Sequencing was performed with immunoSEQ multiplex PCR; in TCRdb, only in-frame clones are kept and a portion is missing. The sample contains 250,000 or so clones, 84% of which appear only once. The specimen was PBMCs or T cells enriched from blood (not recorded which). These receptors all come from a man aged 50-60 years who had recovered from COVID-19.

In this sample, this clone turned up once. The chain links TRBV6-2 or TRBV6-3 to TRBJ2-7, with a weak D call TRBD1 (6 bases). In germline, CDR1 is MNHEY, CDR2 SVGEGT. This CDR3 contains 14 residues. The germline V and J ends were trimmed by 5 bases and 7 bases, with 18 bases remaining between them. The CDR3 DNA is TGTGCCAGCAGTACGACAGGCTCCTTGGGGGAGCAGTACTTC. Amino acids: CASSTTGSLGEQYF.

The CDR3 DNA reads TGTGCCAGCAGCTCCGGGAGGTGGGACTCCCAAGATGAGCAGTTCTTC. Translation: CASSSGRWDSQDEQFF. J is TRBJ2-1 and V is TRBV7-9; 7 nucleotides align to TRBD2. In germline, CDR1 is SEHNR, CDR2 FQNEAQ (reference sequence). Trimming took 4 bases from V and 8 from J; bases not matched to a gene: 14. The CDR3 has 16 amino acids.

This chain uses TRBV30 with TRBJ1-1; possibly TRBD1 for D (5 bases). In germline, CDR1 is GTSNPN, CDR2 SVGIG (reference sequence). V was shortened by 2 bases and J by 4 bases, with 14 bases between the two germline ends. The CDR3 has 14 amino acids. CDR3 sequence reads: CAWSPGLGGTEAFF. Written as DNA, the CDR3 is TGTGCCTGGAGTCCAGGGTTGGGAGGCACTGAAGCTTTCTTT.

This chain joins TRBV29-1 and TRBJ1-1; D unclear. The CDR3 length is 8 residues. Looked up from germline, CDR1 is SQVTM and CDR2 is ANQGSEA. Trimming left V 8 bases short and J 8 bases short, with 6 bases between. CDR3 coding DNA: TGCAGCACAGACGAAGCTTTCTTT. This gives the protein CSTDEAFF.

The CDR3 sequence is CASSKTGVGANVLTF. CDR3 coding DNA: TGTGCCAGCAGCAAGACAGGGGTCGGGGCCAACGTCCTGACTTTC. This rearrangement joins TRBV5-8 to TRBJ2-6, with 8 positions matching TRBD1. The V segment lost 4 bases and the J segment 4 bases; nucleotides outside the gene matches: 4. This CDR3 has 15 amino acids. Germline V CDR1 and CDR2: SGHTS, YDEGEE.

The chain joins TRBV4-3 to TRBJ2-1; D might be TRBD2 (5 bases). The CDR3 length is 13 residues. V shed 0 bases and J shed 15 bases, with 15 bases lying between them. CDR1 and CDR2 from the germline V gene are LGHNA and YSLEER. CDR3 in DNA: TGCGCCAGCAGCCAAGATGAGCAGCGGCCGACGTTCTTC. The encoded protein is CASSQDEQRPTFF.

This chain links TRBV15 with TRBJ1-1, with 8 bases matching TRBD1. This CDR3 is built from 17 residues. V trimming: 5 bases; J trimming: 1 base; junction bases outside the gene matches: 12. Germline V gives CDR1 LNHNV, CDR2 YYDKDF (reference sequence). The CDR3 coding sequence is TGTGCCACCAGCGGAACTATCAGGGGGCGGCAGAACACTGAAGCTTTCTTT. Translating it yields CATSGTIRGRQNTEAFF. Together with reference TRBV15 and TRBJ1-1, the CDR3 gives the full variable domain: DAMVIQNPRYQVTQFGKPVTLSCSQTLNHNVMYWYQQKSSQAPKLLFHYYDKDFNNEADTPDNFQSRRPNTSFCFLDIRSPGLGDTAMYLCATSGTIRGRQNTEAFFGQGTRLTVV.

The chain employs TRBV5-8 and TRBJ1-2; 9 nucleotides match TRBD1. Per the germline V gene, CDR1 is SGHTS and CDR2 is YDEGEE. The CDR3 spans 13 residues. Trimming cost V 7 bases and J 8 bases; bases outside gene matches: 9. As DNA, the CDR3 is TGTGCCAGCTATAGGGACAGGGTTGTGGGCTACACCTTC. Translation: CASYRDRVVGYTF.

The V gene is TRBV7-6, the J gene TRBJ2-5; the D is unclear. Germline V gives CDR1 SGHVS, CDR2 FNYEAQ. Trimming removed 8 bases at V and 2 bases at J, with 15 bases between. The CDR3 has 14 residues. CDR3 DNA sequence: TGTGCCAGCGAATCACGGGTGGGTCAAGAGACCCAGTACTTC. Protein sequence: CASESRVGQETQYF.

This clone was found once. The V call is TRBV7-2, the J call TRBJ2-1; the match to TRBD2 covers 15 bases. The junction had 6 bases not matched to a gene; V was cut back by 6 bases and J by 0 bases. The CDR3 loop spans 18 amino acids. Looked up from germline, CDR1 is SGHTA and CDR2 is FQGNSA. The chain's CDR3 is CASRGTSGGISSYNEQFF. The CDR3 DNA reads TGTGCCAGCAGGGGGACTAGCGGGGGGATCAGCTCCTACAATGAGCAGTTCTTC.

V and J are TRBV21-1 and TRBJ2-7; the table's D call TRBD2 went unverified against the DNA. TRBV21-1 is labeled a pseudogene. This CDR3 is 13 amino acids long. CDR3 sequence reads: CASRAGPRDEQYF. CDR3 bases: TGTGCCAGCAGGGCGGGACCCAGGGACGAGCAGTACTTC.